These 30 T cell receptor beta chains were all obtained from the same sample, sequenced in a study of CD8+ T cells in alopecia areata. cDNA reverse transcribed from extracted RNA served as the sequencing template. Assay used: immunoSEQ multiplex PCR; TCRdb lists only in-frame clones, some missing. The repertoire holds 98,000 or so clones, 55% to 75% seen once, with under 25% in the top ten. Specimen: CD8+ T cells sorted from blood. Source of these receptors: a human donor in good health.

The V and J genes are TRBV5-1 and TRBJ2-6; 9 bases map to TRBD1. CDR3 length equals 18 residues. V lost 4 bases to trimming and J lost 5 bases; unmatched junction nucleotides: 13. Germline-derived CDR1 and CDR2 are SGHRS and YFSETQ. CDR3 amino acids: CASSVPGQGAYRANVLTF. CDR3 bases: TGCGCCAGCAGCGTGCCGGGACAGGGCGCGTACCGGGCCAACGTCCTGACTTTC.

This clone has ten or more counts. This chain joins TRBV6-4 and TRBJ2-5, with 8 bases fitting TRBD2. This CDR3 has 15 residues. V lost 3 bases, J lost 1 base, and 4 bases stayed unmatched. CDR1 and CDR2 (germline): MRHNA, SNTAGT. The CDR3 spells CASSEGAGGQETQYF. The CDR3 region has the DNA TGTGCCAGCAGTGAAGGTGCGGGGGGCCAAGAGACCCAGTACTTC.

J is TRBJ2-5 and V is TRBV5-1; D uncertain. The CDR3 has 12 amino acids. CDR1 is SGHRS and CDR2 is YFSETQ in the germline V gene. With 0 bases removed from V and 5 bases from J, the gap between germline ends came to 5 bases. The CDR3, as DNA: TGCGCCAGCAGCTTGGCCTTGGAGACCCAGTACTTC. It codes for CASSLALETQYF.

Only a few counts were recorded for this clone. The chain carries TRBV12-5 and TRBJ2-1; D possibly matches TRBD1 or TRBD2 (5 bases each). There are 13 residues in the CDR3. V was pared by 5 bases and J by 1 base, with 6 bases between. From germline, CDR1 is LGHNT and CDR2 FRNRAP. The CDR3 DNA sequence: TGTGCTAGTGGTGGGGGATCCTACAATGAGCAGTTCTTC. Amino acids: CASGGGSYNEQFF.

This chain joins TRBV7-6 and TRBJ2-1; the D gene is possibly TRBD2 (6 bases). The CDR3 sequence is 14 residues long. Trimming shortened V by 5 bases and J by 5 bases, and 13 bases separated the two germline ends. In germline, CDR1 is SGHVS, CDR2 FNYEAQ. CDR3 sequence: CASSPGTYNNEQFF. The CDR3 coding sequence is TGTGCCAGCAGCCCCGGGACTTATAACAATGAGCAGTTCTTC.

The chain combines TRBV7-2 with TRBJ2-3; the D gene is possibly TRBD2 (5 bases). The CDR3 is 17 residues long. V gave up 4 bases and J gave up 2 bases, with 19 bases separating them. Germline-derived CDR1 and CDR2 are SGHTA and FQGNSA. The CDR3 DNA sequence: TGTGCCAGCAGCTGGAGGTTGTCCAGGAGCCACACAGATACGCAGTATTTT. Amino acids: CASSWRLSRSHTDTQYF.

The rearrangement links TRBV13 to TRBJ2-5, with a tentative D call TRBD2 (5 bases). Germline V CDR1 and CDR2: PRHDT, FYEKMQ (reference sequence). CDR3 length: 14 residues. V was shortened by 5 bases and J by 5 bases, with 15 bases between the two germline ends. The CDR3 sequence: CASSERGGAETQYF. The CDR3 DNA reads TGTGCCAGCAGCGAACGGGGTGGTGCGGAGACCCAGTACTTC.

This chain uses TRBV7-8 with TRBJ2-1; 9 positions match TRBD2. The CDR3 consists of 15 residues. Germline values: CDR1 SGHVS, CDR2 FQNEAQ. The V segment lost 2 bases and the J segment 4 bases; nucleotides outside the gene matches: 3. CDR3 in amino acids: CASSLQRGAYNEQFF. DNA of the CDR3: TGTGCCAGCAGCTTACAGCGGGGGGCTTACAATGAGCAGTTCTTC.

J is TRBJ1-2 and V is TRBV25-1; tentative D call: TRBD1 (5 bases). The CDR3 runs to 12 residues. The germline gives CDR1 MGHDK, CDR2 SYGVNS. Trimming shortened V by 9 bases and J by 2 bases, and 10 bases separated the two germline ends. The CDR3 reads CASAGENYGYTF. Written as DNA, the CDR3 is TGTGCCAGTGCGGGGGAAAACTATGGCTACACCTTC.

In DNA form, the CDR3 reads TGCGCCAGCAGCTGGAACACCGGGGAGCTGTTTTTT. Translation: CASSWNTGELFF. This rearrangement joins TRBV5-1 to TRBJ2-2; D uncertain. Trimming left V 3 bases short and J 1 base short, with 1 base between. The germline gives CDR1 SGHRS, CDR2 YFSETQ. This CDR3 comprises 12 residues. Full variable domain (remainder filled in from reference TRBV5-1 and TRBJ2-2): KAGVTQTPRYLIKTRGQQVTLSCSPISGHRSVSWYQQTPGQGLQFLFEYFSETQRNKGNFPGRFSGRQFSNSRSEMNVSTLELGDSALYLCASSWNTGELFFGEGSRLTVL.

V is TRBV7-2 and J is TRBJ2-4; no clear D. The germline gives CDR1 SGHTA, CDR2 FQGNSA. Trimming removed 1 base from V and 0 bases from J, with 10 bases in between. The length of the CDR3 is 16 residues. The CDR3 spells CASSLEWTPAKNIQYF. The CDR3 DNA follows: TGTGCCAGCAGCTTAGAGTGGACCCCAGCCAAAAACATTCAGTACTTC.

This clone was seen at least ten times. The CDR3 sequence: CASSEGGEVNEQFF. The CDR3 region has the DNA TGTGCCAGTAGTGAAGGGGGGGAAGTCAATGAGCAGTTCTTC. This rearrangement joins TRBV19 to TRBJ2-1; perhaps TRBD2 as D (7 bases). Germline V lookup: CDR1 LNHDA, CDR2 SQIVND (reference sequence). V was pared by 5 bases and J by 6 bases, with 14 bases between. This CDR3 is built from 14 residues.

This clone was seen a few times. The chain is built from TRBV28 and TRBJ2-7, with D perhaps matching TRBD1 (6 bases). Per germline, CDR1 MDHEN and CDR2 SYDVKM. With 4 bases removed from V and 7 bases from J, the gap between germline ends came to 23 bases. The CDR3 sequence is 16 residues long. CDR3 loop: CASSCRPFTGLREQYF. The CDR3 nucleotides are TGTGCCAGCAGTTGCCGCCCATTTACAGGGCTTCGGGAGCAGTACTTC.

This clone was found a few times. This sequence joins TRBV4-1 and TRBJ2-4, with D perhaps TRBD1 or TRBD2 (5 bases each). The CDR3 has 14 residues. The germline V and J ends were trimmed by 1 base and 7 bases, with 11 bases remaining between them. Germline values: CDR1 MGHRA, CDR2 YSYEKL. The CDR3 DNA sequence: TGCGCCAGCAGCCAAGCCCTAGGGACGAACATTCAGTACTTC. Its translation is CASSQALGTNIQYF.

The V call is TRBV18, the J call TRBJ2-3; the D gene is possibly TRBD2 (5 bases). Per the germline V gene, CDR1 is KGHSH and CDR2 is LQKENI. V gave up 2 bases and J gave up 6 bases, with 12 bases separating them. The CDR3 consists of 14 residues. The CDR3 spells CASSPDEGLDTQYF. As DNA, the CDR3 is TGTGCCAGCTCACCAGATGAGGGTTTGGATACGCAGTATTTT.

The chain employs TRBV5-6 and TRBJ2-3; D possibly corresponds to TRBD1 (6 bases). Trimming cost V 0 bases and J 4 bases, with 12 bases left between them. This CDR3 has 15 amino acids. Germline assignment: CDR1 SGHDT and CDR2 YYEEEE. The CDR3 nucleotides read TGTGCCAGCAGCTTGGCCACAGGGTTACCAGATACGCAGTATTTT. Its translation is CASSLATGLPDTQYF.

The chain uses TRBV5-8 and TRBJ1-5; D not certain. Trimming stripped 0 bases from V and 1 base from J, with 14 bases between. The CDR3 covers 17 residues. Germline values: CDR1 SGHTS, CDR2 YDEGEE. CDR3 coding DNA: TGTGCCAGCAGCTTGGATGCTTACCAAGGCAGCAATCAGCCCCAGCATTTT. As protein: CASSLDAYQGSNQPQHF.

The V and J genes are TRBV6-6 and TRBJ1-1, with D possibly TRBD1 on 5 matching bases. V shed 0 bases and J shed 5 bases, with 13 bases lying between them. The CDR3 runs 15 residues. CDR1 and CDR2 from the germline V gene are MNHNY and SVGAGI (reference sequence). In nucleotides, the CDR3 is TGTGCCAGCAGTTACTCGGGCAGGGACGTGACTGAAGCTTTCTTT. It translates to CASSYSGRDVTEAFF.

The chain combines TRBV5-4 with TRBJ1-1; 9 bases fit TRBD1. Per germline, CDR1 SGHNT and CDR2 YYREEE (reference sequence). After removal of 5 bases from V and 4 bases from J, the junction contained 6 bases not matched to a gene. This CDR3 region has 14 residues. The CDR3 spells CASSPKGQGTEAFF. Written as DNA, the CDR3 is TGTGCCAGCAGTCCAAAGGGACAGGGCACTGAAGCTTTCTTT.

The sample holds a few counts of this clone. The rearrangement links TRBV29-1 to TRBJ2-2; D not resolved. V was trimmed by 5 bases and J by 6 bases, leaving 4 bases between them. The CDR3 consists of 10 residues. CDR1 is SQVTM and CDR2 is ANQGSEA in the germline V gene. Here the CDR3 reads CSVYAGELFF. The CDR3, as DNA: TGCAGCGTTTATGCCGGGGAGCTGTTTTTT.

CDR3 nucleotide sequence: TGTGCCAGCAGTCCCGGGACAGGGGGCGCGGGGACCCAGTACTTC. Translated: CASSPGTGGAGTQYF. V and J are TRBV13 and TRBJ2-5; 12 nucleotides match TRBD1. Losses at the gene ends were 6 bases for V and 7 bases for J; bases not matched to a gene: 9. The CDR3 totals 15 residues. Germline assignment: CDR1 PRHDT and CDR2 FYEKMQ (reference sequence).

This clone was recorded a few times. The J gene is TRBJ2-2, the V gene TRBV5-6; 10 nucleotides line up with TRBD2. V was pared by 3 bases and J by 6 bases, with 8 bases of the junction left unmatched. Looked up from germline, CDR1 is SGHDT and CDR2 is YYEEEE. CDR3 length equals 16 residues. This chain's CDR3 is CASSYSLGTSAGELFF. The CDR3 coding sequence is TGTGCCAGCAGCTATTCTCTCGGGACTAGCGCCGGGGAGCTGTTTTTT.

This sequence joins TRBV4-2 and TRBJ1-3, with D tentatively TRBD1 (6 bases). Trimming removed 2 bases from V and 0 bases from J, with 14 bases in between. The CDR3 covers 17 residues. CDR1 is LGHNA, CDR2 YNFKEQ, per germline. CDR3 sequence: CASSQIVDSSSGNTIYF. The CDR3 DNA reads as TGTGCCAGCAGCCAAATTGTGGACAGTAGCTCTGGAAACACCATATATTTT.

V and J are TRBV29-1 and TRBJ2-2; 7 bases are a match to TRBD1. Trimming took 4 bases from V and 4 from J; bases not matched to a gene: 6. Germline loops: CDR1 SQVTM, CDR2 ANQGSEA. The CDR3 loop spans 14 amino acids. CDR3 region: CSVVTGDLTGELFF. The CDR3 DNA follows: TGCAGCGTTGTTACAGGGGACCTCACCGGGGAGCTGTTTTTT.

The chain uses TRBV28 and TRBJ2-1; perhaps TRBD2 as D (6 bases). Trimming cost V 5 bases and J 8 bases, with 19 bases left between them. Germline CDR1 MDHEN, CDR2 SYDVKM. The CDR3 is 15 amino acids. As DNA, the CDR3 is TGTGCCAGCAGTGATAGCCCCGGGGGACTCGATGAGCAGTTCTTC. Its translation: CASSDSPGGLDEQFF.

V and J are TRBV28 and TRBJ2-7, with D perhaps matching TRBD2 (5 bases). Germline V gene sequence: CDR1 MDHEN, CDR2 SYDVKM. V lost 4 bases and J 1 base, leaving 11 bases between the germline ends. The CDR3 has 14 residues. The DNA for the CDR3 is TGTGCCAGCAGTTATGGTAGGACTTCCTACGAGCAGTACTTC. Its protein product is CASSYGRTSYEQYF.

This rearrangement joins TRBV13 to TRBJ1-2; D is unclear. This CDR3 is 16 amino acids long. Between the trimmed V and J ends, which lost 0 bases and 8 bases, there was a span of 19 bases. Germline values: CDR1 PRHDT, CDR2 FYEKMQ (reference sequence). DNA of the CDR3: TGTGCCAGCAGCTTAGGCAGTCGGGCAACAGACCGGGGCTACACCTTC. This encodes CASSLGSRATDRGYTF. The variable domain in full, completed from reference TRBV13 and TRBJ1-2, reads AAGVIQSPRHLIKEKRETATLKCYPIPRHDTVYWYQQGPGQDPQFLISFYEKMQSDKGSIPDRFSAQQFSDYHSELNMSSLELGDSALYFCASSLGSRATDRGYTFGSGTRLTVV.

V usage is TRBV27 and J usage is TRBJ1-2, with D possibly TRBD1 on 5 matching bases. Germline CDR1 and CDR2: MNHEY and SMNVEV (reference sequence). There are 16 residues in the CDR3. The V end lost 5 bases, the J end lost 3 bases, and 19 bases lay between the germline ends. The CDR3 coding sequence is TGTGCCAGCAGTCCCCTGGGAGGGGCGTACGACTATGGCTACACCTTC. It translates to CASSPLGGAYDYGYTF.

This chain connects TRBV4-1 to TRBJ1-1; tentatively, D is TRBD1 (6 bases). V was shortened by 5 bases and J by 0 bases, with 16 bases between the two germline ends. Looked up from germline, CDR1 is MGHRA and CDR2 is YSYEKL. CDR3 length: 16 amino acids. This CDR3 reads CASSADRSYMNTEAFF. CDR3 in DNA: TGCGCCAGCAGCGCTGACAGGAGCTACATGAACACTGAAGCTTTCTTT.

V and J are TRBV13 and TRBJ2-6; TRBD1 agrees at 7 bases. The CDR3 is made up of 17 amino acids. V lost 5 bases, J lost 0 bases, and 7 bases stayed unmatched. In germline, CDR1 is PRHDT, CDR2 FYEKMQ (reference sequence). The CDR3 is CASSNGQDRSGANVLTF. In nucleotides, the CDR3 is TGTGCCAGCAGCAACGGACAGGATCGCTCTGGGGCCAACGTCCTGACTTTC.